This is a list of T cell receptor beta chains from one sample in a study of Graves' ophthalmopathy and Graves' hyperthyroidism. MiXCR was run by TCRdb on the multiplex PCR reads, yielding one entry per CDR3 protein. The profile shows roughly 400,000 distinct CDR3 sequences, about 15% of them singletons. Sequenced material: peripheral blood. The receptors stem from an adult woman with stable Graves' hyperthyroidism. CDR3s include the opening cysteine and the closing phenylalanine or tryptophan. The order of the fields is clone size, J gene, V gene, D gene, CDR3 DNA, CDR3 protein. D genes are given only for firm matches. Not all rows give a size; the values are once, few, many and, for expanded clones, a class.

size: NA
J: TRBJ1-1
V: TRBV6-1
D: NA
DNA: TGTGCCAGCAGTGAAATGGGGCAGGGGATGAACACTGAAGCTTTCTTT
CDR3: CASSEMGQGMNTEAFF

size: NA
J: TRBJ2-3
V: TRBV5-5
D: TRBD2
DNA: TGTGCCAGCAGCTTGTCCGGGACTAACACAGATACGCAGTATTTT
CDR3: CASSLSGTNTDTQYF

size: many
J: TRBJ2-7
V: TRBV5-1
D: TRBD2
DNA: TGCGCCAGCAGCTTGGTGAGGGCTAGCGGGAACTACGAGCAGTACTTC
CDR3: CASSLVRASGNYEQYF

size: many
J: TRBJ2-5
V: TRBV5-1
D: NA
DNA: TGCGCCAGCAGCTTTGGAGGGAGTGGCGGGGAGACCCAGTACTTC
CDR3: CASSFGGSGGETQYF

size: many
J: TRBJ1-2
V: TRBV5-6
D: TRBD1
DNA: TGTGCCAGCAGCCCGGACAGGGGAAGAAGGGACTATGGCTACACCTTC
CDR3: CASSPDRGRRDYGYTF

size: NA
J: TRBJ2-7
V: TRBV14
D: TRBD2
DNA: TGTGCCAGCAGCCAAGGCCTAGCGGAGATAGTCGAGCAGTACTTC
CDR3: CASSQGLAEIVEQYF

size: NA
J: TRBJ1-2
V: TRBV29-1
D: NA
DNA: TGCAGCGCCTTGGCTAACTATGGCTACACCTTC
CDR3: CSALANYGYTF

size: many
J: TRBJ2-5
V: TRBV5-1
D: NA
DNA: TGTGCCAGCAGTTTAGGCCAGGGACGGGAGACCCAGTACTTC
CDR3: CASSLGQGRETQYF

size: NA
J: TRBJ1-1
V: TRBV5-1
D: TRBD1
DNA: TGCGCCAGCAGCTTCCAGGGGGAAACTGAAGCTTTCTTT
CDR3: CASSFQGETEAFF

size: many
J: TRBJ1-1
V: TRBV28
D: NA
DNA: TGTGCCAGCAGAGACGACGGGGGAAAGAACACTGAAGCTTTCTTT
CDR3: CASRDDGGKNTEAFF

size: many
J: TRBJ2-2
V: TRBV28
D: NA
DNA: TGTGCCAGCAGTGGAACTAGGACGAACACCGGGGAGCTGTTTTTT
CDR3: CASSGTRTNTGELFF

size: many
J: TRBJ1-1
V: TRBV6-5
D: NA
DNA: TGTGCCAGCAGCCACCTACAGTATGCGAACACTGAAGCTTTCTTT
CDR3: CASSHLQYANTEAFF

size: NA
J: TRBJ2-4
V: TRBV28
D: NA
DNA: TGTGCCAGCAACCTTAGGACAGCAAACATTAAGTACTTC
CDR3: CASNLRTANIKYF

size: many
J: TRBJ1-1
V: TRBV28
D: NA
DNA: TGTGCCAGCACGGGGTGGGATCACACTGAAGCTTTCTTT
CDR3: CASTGWDHTEAFF

size: many
J: TRBJ2-7
V: TRBV10-3
D: NA
DNA: TGTGCCATCAGGGCGACGGGTGGGGGTCTACTCCTCGAGCAGTACTTC
CDR3: CAIRATGGGLLLEQYF

size: many
J: TRBJ2-7
V: TRBV6-1
D: TRBD2
DNA: TGTGCCAGCAGTCGTGGGGGGGAAGAGCAGTACTTC
CDR3: CASSRGGEEQYF

size: many
J: TRBJ2-7
V: TRBV20-1
D: NA
DNA: TGCAGTGCTAGAGGGGGGGACTACGAGCAGTACTTC
CDR3: CSARGGDYEQYF

size: NA
J: TRBJ2-2
V: TRBV20-1
D: TRBD2
DNA: TGCAGTGCTAGAGATCGGAGAGCGGGAGGGCCGGTAGCCGGGGAGCTGTTTTTT
CDR3: CSARDRRAGGPVAGELFF

size: many
J: TRBJ2-5
V: TRBV28
D: TRBD2
DNA: TGTGCCAGCAGTTTATTGGCGGGAGGGTCAGAGACCCAGTACTTC
CDR3: CASSLLAGGSETQYF

size: many
J: TRBJ1-2
V: TRBV10-3
D: TRBD1
DNA: TGTGCCATCAGTGGACAGGGAGAGGGTGGCTACACCTTC
CDR3: CAISGQGEGGYTF

size: once
J: TRBJ1-5
V: TRBV12-3/TRBV12-4
D: NA
DNA: TGTGCCAGCAGTTTACTGGCTACCAATCAGCCCCAGCATTTT
CDR3: CASSLLATNQPQHF

size: NA
J: TRBJ2-4
V: TRBV29-1
D: TRBD1
DNA: TGCAGCGGGGGACAGGGAAGGGGAAACATTCAGTACTTC
CDR3: CSGGQGRGNIQYF

size: few
J: TRBJ2-7
V: TRBV12-3/TRBV12-4
D: NA
DNA: TGTACCAGCAGTTTAGACGGCGAGCAGTACTTC
CDR3: CTSSLDGEQYF

size: many
J: TRBJ2-5
V: TRBV3-1
D: TRBD2
DNA: TGTGCCAGCAGTCGACTAGCGGGAGAGGGGACCCAGTACTTC
CDR3: CASSRLAGEGTQYF

size: few
J: TRBJ2-2
V: TRBV10-1
D: TRBD2
DNA: TGCGCCAGTAGCGATGGGAGGGAGTTTACCGGGGAGCTGTTTTTT
CDR3: CASSDGREFTGELFF

size: NA
J: TRBJ2-2
V: TRBV5-1
D: TRBD2
DNA: TGCGCCAGCAGCTATCAGGGACTAGGATCTACCGGGGAGCTGTTTTTT
CDR3: CASSYQGLGSTGELFF